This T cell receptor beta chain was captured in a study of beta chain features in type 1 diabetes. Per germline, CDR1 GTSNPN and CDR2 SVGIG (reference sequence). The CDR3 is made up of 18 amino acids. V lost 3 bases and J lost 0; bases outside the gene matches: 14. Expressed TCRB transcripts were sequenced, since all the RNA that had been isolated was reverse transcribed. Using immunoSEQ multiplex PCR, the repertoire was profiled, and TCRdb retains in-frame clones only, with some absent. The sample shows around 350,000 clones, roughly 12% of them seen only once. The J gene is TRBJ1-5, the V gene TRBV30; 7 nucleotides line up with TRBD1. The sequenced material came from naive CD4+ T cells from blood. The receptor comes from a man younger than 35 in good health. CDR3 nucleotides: TGTGCCTGGAGCCGAGACAGGGCCCAACCTTTTAGCAATCAGCCCCAGCATTTT. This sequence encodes CAWSRDRAQPFSNQPQHF. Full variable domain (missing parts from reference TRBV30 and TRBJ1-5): SQTIHQWPATLVQPVGSPLSLECTVEGTSNPNLYWYRQAAGRGLQLLFYSVGIGQISSEVPQNLSASRPQDRQFILSSKKLLLSDSGFYLCAWSRDRAQPFSNQPQHFGDGTRLSIL.